This T cell receptor beta chain was captured by sequencing in a study of blood T cell repertoires in COVID-19. Study overall: Researchers got acute and convalescent COVID-19 samples from the United States, Italy and Spain. PBMCs, B-cell-depleted T cells, or T cells were the source of the cDNA or gDNA that made up the material.

V dropped 1 base and J dropped 7 bases, with 15 bases sitting between them. CDR1 is SGHDT and CDR2 is YYEEEE in the germline V gene. The CDR3 is 16 residues long. Per the authors' pipeline: Nucleated cell counts were estimated from reference gene primer amplification. TCRdb's copy holds only in-frame clones and misses some; the assay was immunoSEQ multiplex PCR. Clone size and V and J calls were adopted from that table, with D and trimming inferred from the DNA. The sample includes approximately 130,000 clones, around nine tenths of them seen just once. This chain connects TRBV5-6 to TRBJ1-6; D not resolved. Sequenced input: peripheral blood. This TCR was sampled from a woman aged 50 to 65 with acute or convalescent COVID-19. The CDR3 DNA follows: TGTGCCAGCAGCTTGAGAGGCGGCGAGTGGAATTCACCCCTCCACTTT. Translating gives CASSLRGGEWNSPLHF.